This T cell receptor beta chain was sequenced in a study of blood T cell repertoires in COVID-19. The overall study: Specimens from acute and convalescent COVID-19 originated in the United States, Italy and Spain. Sample material is recorded as cDNA or gDNA derived from T cells, B-cell-depleted T cells, or PBMCs.

Seattle enrolled patients during active infection and tracked them longitudinally. The CDR3 has 14 amino acids. The germline V and J ends were trimmed by 4 bases and 4 bases, with 11 bases remaining between them. In germline, CDR1 is SGHTA, CDR2 FQGTGA. In the original workflow: Nucleated cell number was recorded as an estimate derived from reference gene primer amplification. The protocol was immunoSEQ multiplex PCR, while the TCRdb copy is restricted to in-frame clones and leaves out a portion. Clone size and V and J calls were adopted from that table, with D and trimming inferred from the DNA. The sample gives around 300,000 clones, around nine tenths of which show up once; 6.8% is in the top ten.

This TCR derives from a woman between 25 and 40 years old with COVID-19, enrolled during active disease. Material: peripheral blood. The chain recombines TRBV7-3 with TRBJ2-1; a weak D match, TRBD2 (6 bases). The CDR3 protein is CASSWGERYNEQFF. DNA of the CDR3: TGTGCCAGCAGCTGGGGGGAGAGATACAATGAGCAGTTCTTC.